The present T cell receptor (beta chain) was sequenced within a study of beta chain features in type 1 diabetes. Study summary: Analysis included around 110,000,000 sorted cells drawn from all samples.

Expressed TCRB transcripts were sequenced because the entire RNA isolate underwent reverse transcription. The method was immunoSEQ multiplex PCR; TCRdb's version includes in-frame clones alone and lacks a portion of them. Among approximately 250,000 clones listed, 14% were seen once. The germline gives CDR1 SEHNR, CDR2 FQNEAQ (reference sequence). CDR3 length: 17 residues. Trimming stripped 5 bases from V and 4 bases from J, with 23 bases between. This receptor was obtained from a woman aged 40 to 50 in good health. Sequences were obtained from naive CD4+ T cells from blood. The chain carries TRBV7-9 and TRBJ1-2; D remains ambiguous. CDR3 loop: CASSQLLGGSLGYGYTF. The CDR3 DNA follows: TGTGCCAGCAGCCAATTACTCGGAGGGAGTCTCGGCTATGGCTACACCTTC.